This T cell receptor beta chain was retrieved from a study of identical twins. Study results and limitations: Compared with unrelated sharing, twin-shared out-of-frame alpha sequences had more low-probability sequences.

TCRdb re-called the 5' RACE reads with MiXCR, one entry per CDR3 protein. The sample carries about 480,000 distinct CDR3 sequences, 13% to 15% recorded once. This clonotype turned up a few times. The antigen is unknown. Germline values: CDR1 SGHTA, CDR2 FQGNSA. The CDR3 spans 15 residues. The germline V and J ends were trimmed by 2 bases and 3 bases, with 11 bases remaining between them. In addition, the sample was reused for a study of yellow fever vaccine responses in identical twins. That paper notes: Twin vaccine T cell responses reportedly seemed partly convergent, partly personalized.

The chain employs TRBV7-2 and TRBJ2-1; TRBD2 might be the D (5 bases). Sequences were obtained from CD4+ T cells sorted from blood. The TCR comes from a woman aged 18 to 35 in good health. This CDR3 is CASSLQRIIYNEQFF. The CDR3 DNA reads TGTGCCAGCAGCTTACAGCGGATTATCTACAATGAGCAGTTCTTC.